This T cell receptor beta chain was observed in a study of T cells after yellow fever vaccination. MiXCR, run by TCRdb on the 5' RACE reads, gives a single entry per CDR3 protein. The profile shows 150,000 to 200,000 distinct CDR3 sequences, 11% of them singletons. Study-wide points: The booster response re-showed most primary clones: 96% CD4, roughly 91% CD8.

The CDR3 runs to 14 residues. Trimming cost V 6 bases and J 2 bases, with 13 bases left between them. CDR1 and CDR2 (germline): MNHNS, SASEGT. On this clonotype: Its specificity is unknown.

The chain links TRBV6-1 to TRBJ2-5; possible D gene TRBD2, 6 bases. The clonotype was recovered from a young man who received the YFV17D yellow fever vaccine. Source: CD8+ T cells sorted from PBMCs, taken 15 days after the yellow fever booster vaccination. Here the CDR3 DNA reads TGTGCCAGCAGGAGACTGGACTATCAAGAGACCCAGTACTTC. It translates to CASRRLDYQETQYF.